These 9 T cell receptor beta chains share one sample of origin, sequenced in a study of T-cell memory formation after mild COVID-19. TCRdb re-called the 5' RACE reads through MiXCR, storing one row per CDR3 protein. The table lists over 300,000 distinct CDR3 sequences, roughly 20% of them singletons. The sequenced sample was PBMCs or a T cell subset sorted from them (not recorded which). The receptors originated from a man aged 18 to 29 who had mild COVID-19 (a few samples of this study predate the infection). Cell type and time point are not known.

In this sample, this clonotype turned up a few times. The chain has TRBV6-1 and TRBJ2-3; weak D call: TRBD1 (6 bases). The CDR3 consists of 14 residues. The ends were cut back, 6 bases at V and 0 bases at J, with 10 bases in the middle. Germline CDR1 and CDR2: MNHNS and SASEGT. This CDR3 reads CASSDRSSTDTQYF. For the CDR3, the DNA is TGTGCCAGCAGCGACAGGTCTAGCACAGATACGCAGTATTTT.

The chain carries TRBV7-3 and TRBJ2-2, with 7 bases aligning to TRBD2. The CDR3 spans 15 residues. CDR1 is SGHTA, CDR2 FQGTGA, per germline. The V segment lost 4 bases and the J segment 4 bases; nucleotides outside the gene matches: 6. CDR3 sequence: CASSSGAGSTGELFF. CDR3 nucleotide sequence: TGTGCCAGCAGCTCCGGAGCGGGGAGCACCGGGGAGCTGTTTTTT.

In its sample, this clonotype was seen a few times. The V gene is TRBV2, the J gene TRBJ1-2, with a possible D match to TRBD1 (5 bases). Per germline, CDR1 SNHLY and CDR2 FYNNEI. Trimming took off 2 bases at V and 3 bases at J, with 25 bases between the two ends. The CDR3 loop spans 19 amino acids. The CDR3 DNA is TGTGCCAGCAGTGAACCCGTGCAGGGTCGTCGTTTATCTGACTATGGCTACACCTTC. Encoded protein: CASSEPVQGRRLSDYGYTF.

This clonotype was counted a few times. The rearrangement links TRBV7-2 to TRBJ2-7; a weak D match, TRBD1 (5 bases). The CDR3 spans 15 residues. V lost 3 bases, J lost 2 bases, and 14 bases lay in between. CDR1 SGHTA and CDR2 FQGNSA come from the germline V gene. CDR3 region: CASSLRWGSAYEQYF. The CDR3 DNA follows: TGTGCCAGCAGCTTGAGGTGGGGCTCAGCCTACGAGCAGTACTTC.

This chain uses TRBV5-1 with TRBJ2-7, with D perhaps assigned TRBD1 or TRBD2 (6 bases each). Per the germline V gene, CDR1 is SGHRS and CDR2 is YFSETQ. The CDR3 extends over 15 amino acids. V dropped 0 bases and J dropped 6 bases, with 16 bases sitting between them. The CDR3 region has the DNA TGCGCCAGCAGCTTGGAGGTGCAGGGGAGGTTCGAGCAGTACTTC. Protein product: CASSLEVQGRFEQYF.

Only a few counts were recorded for this clonotype. The V call is TRBV15, the J call TRBJ2-3; D ambiguous. The V gene lost 4 bases and the J gene lost 0 bases, with 8 bases spanning the gap. The germline CDR1 and CDR2 sequences are LNHNV and YYDKDF (reference sequence). The CDR3 is 14 amino acids. The CDR3 reads CATSKSTSTDTQYF. CDR3 DNA sequence: TGTGCCACCAGCAAGAGCACTAGCACAGATACGCAGTATTTT.

CDR3 loop: CSARPTIGGYEQYF. The DNA of the CDR3 is TGCAGTGCTAGGCCGACAATCGGCGGCTACGAGCAGTACTTC. The chain couples TRBV20-1 to TRBJ2-7, with D unresolved. The CDR3 totals 14 residues. With 3 bases removed from V and 3 bases from J, the gap between germline ends came to 15 bases. Germline assignment: CDR1 DFQATT and CDR2 SNEGSKA (reference sequence).

The V and J genes are TRBV5-1 and TRBJ2-3; D is perhaps TRBD2 (5 bases). CDR1 and CDR2 from the germline V gene are SGHRS and YFSETQ. V lost 5 bases to trimming and J lost 6 bases, with 10 bases between them. The CDR3 is 12 residues long. The DNA of the CDR3 is TGCGCCAGCAGGGGCGGCGGGGATACGCAGTATTTT. Translating gives CASRGGGDTQYF.

The chain couples TRBV7-9 to TRBJ1-1; weak D call: TRBD1 (5 bases). Germline lookup yields CDR1 SEHNR and CDR2 FQNEAQ (reference sequence). CDR3 length equals 13 residues. Deletions cut 4 bases from V and 5 bases from J, with 11 bases between. The DNA of the CDR3 is TGTGCCAGCAGCTGGGTAGAGGGGACTGAAGCTTTCTTT. This gives the protein CASSWVEGTEAFF.